A selection of T cell receptor beta chains follows, all from one sample in a study of chemoradiotherapy in HPV16-positive cancers. Method: immunoSEQ multiplex PCR; TCRdb's copy keeps in-frame clones and lacks some. The data contain some 1,300 clones, 65% to 85% of them singletons. The sample was tumor tissue, taken from a patient who underwent chemoradiotherapy. The origin of the receptors is a human donor with HPV-associated anogenital cancer. Each CDR3 is given with its conserved first and last residue. A D gene is named only where the DNA matches it firmly. The size of a clone is reported for some rows only, either as once, few or many, or as a class for expanded clones.

D gene,V gene,J gene,clone size,CDR3 protein,CDR3 DNA
-,TRBV6-5,TRBJ2-5,-,CASRQEGSQTQYF,TGTGCCAGCAGACAGGAGGGTTCCCAGACCCAGTACTTC
TRBD2,TRBV2,TRBJ2-7,-,CASMIGTSGPASYEQYF,TGTGCCAGCATGATAGGGACTAGCGGGCCCGCGTCCTACGAGCAGTACTTC
-,TRBV5-4,TRBJ2-1,-,CASSLAQEQFF,TGTGCCAGCAGCTTGGCCCAGGAGCAGTTCTTC
-,TRBV28,TRBJ1-2,-,CASTGEDGYTF,TGTGCCAGCACCGGGGAAGACGGCTACACCTTC
-,TRBV28,TRBJ2-1,few,CAICSGPSYNEQFF,TGTGCCATCTGCAGCGGCCCCTCCTACAATGAGCAGTTCTTC
TRBD2,TRBV19,TRBJ2-3,-,CASSTDRSRGADTQYF,TGTGCCAGTAGTACAGACAGATCCCGGGGGGCAGATACGCAGTATTTT
TRBD2,TRBV19,TRBJ2-1,-,CASSTGLAGGGEQFF,TGTGCCAGTAGTACCGGACTAGCGGGAGGTGGTGAGCAGTTCTTC
TRBD1,TRBV7-2,TRBJ1-5,-,CASSLMGRDRGLGNQPQHF,TGTGCCAGCAGCTTAATGGGAAGGGACAGGGGGCTGGGCAATCAGCCCCAGCATTTT
-,TRBV5-1,TRBJ2-7,-,CASSEGLRSHEQYF,TGCGCCAGCAGCGAGGGACTGCGGAGCCACGAGCAGTACTTC
TRBD2,TRBV29-1,TRBJ2-7,-,CSVEGGVSGSDEQYF,TGCAGCGTTGAAGGGGGAGTTAGCGGGAGCGACGAGCAGTACTTC
-,TRBV29-1,TRBJ1-1,-,CSVHRATNTEAFF,TGCAGCGTTCACAGGGCTACGAACACTGAAGCTTTCTTT
-,TRBV18,TRBJ1-4,-,CASSPGLAANEKLFF,TGTGCCAGCTCACCAGGTCTGGCGGCTAATGAAAAACTGTTTTTT
-,TRBV18,TRBJ1-3,-,CASSAGFSGNTIYF,TGTGCCAGCTCAGCAGGGTTCTCTGGAAACACCATATATTTT
-,TRBV7-8,TRBJ2-1,-,CASSPVTNEQFF,TGTGCCAGCAGCCCCGTGACCAATGAGCAGTTCTTC
-,TRBV19,TRBJ1-2,-,CASSHTNSGNYGYTF,TGTGCCAGTAGTCACACCAACAGCGGAAACTATGGCTACACCTTC
TRBD2,TRBV27,TRBJ2-1,once,CATLLAAAGYNEQFF,TGTGCCACCCTCCTAGCGGCAGCGGGGTACAATGAGCAGTTCTTC
-,TRBV19,TRBJ1-1,-,CASSPLGMNTEAFF,TGTGCCAGTAGTCCACTAGGCATGAACACTGAAGCTTTCTTT
-,TRBV4-1,TRBJ1-3,-,CASSQDISLQFFSGNTIYF,TGCGCCAGCAGCCAAGATATTAGTCTACAGTTCTTTTCTGGAAACACCATATATTTT
TRBD2,TRBV6-5,TRBJ2-5,-,CASREQSGSGGTQYF,TGTGCCAGCAGAGAACAAAGCGGGAGCGGGGGGACCCAGTACTTC
-,TRBV27,TRBJ2-7,-,CASSWGFSYEQYF,TGTGCCAGCAGTTGGGGGTTCTCCTACGAGCAGTACTTC
-,TRBV14,TRBJ1-1,-,CASSQVRWAEAFF,TGTGCCAGCAGCCAAGTACGATGGGCTGAAGCTTTCTTT
-,TRBV11-2,TRBJ2-5,-,CASSLGDLRSETQYF,TGTGCCAGCAGCTTAGGGGACCTAAGGTCGGAGACCCAGTACTTC
TRBD1,TRBV6-5,TRBJ1-3,-,CASSTPDRGGNTIYF,TGTGCCAGCAGTACCCCGGACAGGGGTGGAAACACCATATATTTT
-,TRBV5-4,TRBJ1-1,-,CASRLDLNTEAFF,TGTGCCAGCAGACTTGACCTGAACACTGAAGCTTTCTTT
TRBD2,TRBV7-8,TRBJ2-7,-,CASSLLAGDEQYF,TGTGCCAGCAGCTTACTAGCGGGAGACGAGCAGTACTTC
TRBD1,TRBV28,TRBJ1-1,-,CASSLLDRGISAFF,TGTGCCAGCAGTTTATTGGACAGGGGGATTTCTGCTTTCTTT
-,TRBV5-1,TRBJ2-7,few,CASSWDKPYEQYF,TGCGCCAGCAGCTGGGACAAACCTTACGAGCAGTACTTC
-,TRBV2,TRBJ1-3,few,CASSELNVGNTIYF,TGTGCCAGCAGTGAGTTAAATGTCGGAAACACCATATATTTT
-,TRBV4-1,TRBJ2-1,-,CASSHLGGSNNEQFF,TGCGCCAGCAGCCACCTTGGAGGGAGCAACAATGAGCAGTTCTTC
TRBD1,TRBV27,TRBJ2-1,-,CASSFGTGGNEQFF,TGTGCCAGCAGTTTTGGGACAGGGGGCAATGAGCAGTTCTTC
-,TRBV7-2,TRBJ2-3,-,CASSLAGRSPTDTQYF,TGTGCCAGCAGCTTAGCGGGCAGGTCCCCCACAGATACGCAGTATTTT
TRBD1,TRBV7-2,TRBJ1-3,-,CASSLGGQGGNTIYF,TGTGCCAGCAGCTTAGGGGGACAGGGCGGAAACACCATATATTTT
-,TRBV27,TRBJ1-2,-,CASSPNPGHYGYTF,TGTGCCAGCAGTCCCAACCCGGGTCACTATGGCTACACCTTC
TRBD1,TRBV6-1,TRBJ1-5,-,CASSDRDSYSNQPQHF,TGTGCCAGCAGTGACCGGGACAGCTATAGCAATCAGCCCCAGCATTTT
TRBD2,TRBV6-5,TRBJ2-7,few,CASSNSGTSGSYEQYF,TGTGCCAGCAGTAACTCCGGGACTAGCGGCTCCTACGAGCAGTACTTC
-,TRBV5-1,TRBJ1-6,-,CASSLDLGGGSSPLHF,TGCGCCAGCAGCTTGGATCTTGGTGGAGGGAGTTCACCCCTCCACTTT
-,TRBV6-5,TRBJ1-4,-,CASREDWNEKLFF,TGTGCCAGCAGGGAGGACTGGAATGAAAAACTGTTTTTT
-,TRBV12-1,TRBJ2-6,-,CASSELDVGQSRANVLTF,TGTGCCAGCAGCGAATTGGATGTAGGACAAAGTCGGGCCAACGTCCTGACTTTC
TRBD2,TRBV7-6,TRBJ2-1,-,CASSLASGTSGTDEQFF,TGTGCCAGCAGCTTAGCGAGCGGGACTAGCGGGACGGATGAGCAGTTCTTC
TRBD2,TRBV5-1,TRBJ2-3,-,CASSAGYTSGETDTQYF,TGCGCCAGCAGCGCGGGTTACACTAGCGGGGAGACAGATACGCAGTATTTT
-,TRBV4-3,TRBJ2-5,-,CASSQSTMKTQYF,TGCGCCAGCAGCCAATCTACCATGAAGACCCAGTACTTC
-,TRBV18,TRBJ2-2,-,CASSPRPGDTGELFF,TGTGCCAGCTCACCCAGGCCGGGTGACACCGGGGAGCTGTTTTTT
TRBD2,TRBV27,TRBJ2-3,-,CASSQGRVAGGVTDTQYF,TGTGCCAGCAGTCAGGGCAGGGTAGCGGGAGGGGTCACAGATACGCAGTATTTT
TRBD1,TRBV9,TRBJ2-1,-,CASSVGQGRYNEQFF,TGTGCCAGCAGCGTGGGACAGGGACGATACAATGAGCAGTTCTTC
TRBD1,TRBV5-1,TRBJ2-1,-,CASSLGQGGGNEQFF,TGCGCCAGCAGCCTGGGACAGGGGGGGGGCAATGAGCAGTTCTTC
TRBD1,TRBV10-3,TRBJ1-2,-,CAIMQGQGYGYTF,TGTGCCATCATGCAGGGACAGGGCTATGGCTACACCTTC
TRBD1,TRBV7-2,TRBJ1-5,-,CASSQGTGLQPQHF,TGTGCCAGCAGCCAGGGGACAGGGCTTCAGCCCCAGCATTTT
-,TRBV7-2,TRBJ2-7,few,CASSLAGKPYEQYF,TGTGCCAGCAGCTTAGCTGGGAAGCCCTACGAGCAGTACTTC
TRBD1,TRBV28,TRBJ2-7,-,CASSRGQARAEQYF,TGTGCCAGCAGTAGGGGACAGGCCAGGGCCGAGCAGTACTTC
-,TRBV7-6,TRBJ2-5,-,CASSSPGSGRGGATQYF,TGTGCCAGCAGCTCCCCGGGGAGCGGGCGCGGGGGCGCGACCCAGTACTTC